The clone carrying this T cell receptor beta chain has at least ten counts. Antigen specificity is unknown. These data are taken from a study of T cells after yellow fever vaccination. Study results and limitations: Once the booster was given, most primary-vaccination clones reappeared, at about 96% for CD4 and approximately 88% for CD8.

In making TCR cDNA, 5'RACE template switching added a universal primer site and UMIs to it. TCRdb processed the 5' RACE reads anew with MiXCR; each CDR3 protein has one entry. The sample yields 300,000 to 350,000 distinct CDR3 sequences, about 7.8% seen once. Here the sequenced sample was PBMCs, taken more than 40 days after the first yellow fever vaccination. The source of this sequence is a young man who received the YFV17D yellow fever vaccine.

CDR3 loop: CASSLRQGNTGELFF. CDR3 DNA: TGCGCCAGCAGCTTGCGTCAGGGTAACACCGGGGAGCTGTTTTTT. The V and J genes are TRBV5-1 and TRBJ2-2; D might be TRBD1 (5 bases). The CDR3 extends over 15 amino acids. Germline assignment: CDR1 SGHRS and CDR2 YFSETQ. Trimming left V 1 base short and J 2 bases short, with 9 bases between.